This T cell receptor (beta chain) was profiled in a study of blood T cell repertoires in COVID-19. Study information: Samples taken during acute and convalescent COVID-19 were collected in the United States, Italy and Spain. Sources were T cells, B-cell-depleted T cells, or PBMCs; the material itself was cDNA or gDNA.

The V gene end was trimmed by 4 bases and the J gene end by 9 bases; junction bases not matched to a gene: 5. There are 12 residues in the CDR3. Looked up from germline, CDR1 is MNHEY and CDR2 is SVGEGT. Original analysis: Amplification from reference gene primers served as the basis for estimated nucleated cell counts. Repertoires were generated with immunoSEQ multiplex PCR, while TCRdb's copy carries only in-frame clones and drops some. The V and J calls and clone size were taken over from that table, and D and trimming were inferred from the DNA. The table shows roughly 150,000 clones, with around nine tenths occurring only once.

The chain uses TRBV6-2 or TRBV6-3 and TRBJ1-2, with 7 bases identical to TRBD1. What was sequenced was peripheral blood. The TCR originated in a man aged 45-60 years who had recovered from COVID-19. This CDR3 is CASSSDRISYTF. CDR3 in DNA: TGTGCCAGCAGTTCGGACAGGATAAGCTACACCTTC.